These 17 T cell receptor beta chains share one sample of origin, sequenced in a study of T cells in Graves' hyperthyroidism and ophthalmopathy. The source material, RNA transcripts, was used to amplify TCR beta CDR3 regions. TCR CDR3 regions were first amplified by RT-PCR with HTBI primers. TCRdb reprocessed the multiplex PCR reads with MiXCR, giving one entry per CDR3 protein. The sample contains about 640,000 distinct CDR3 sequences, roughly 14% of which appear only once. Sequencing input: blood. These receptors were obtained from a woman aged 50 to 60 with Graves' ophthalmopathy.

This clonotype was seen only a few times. The CDR3 DNA reads as TGTGCCAGCAGTTTACATCGTCAGGGGAACACTGAAGCTTTCTTT. Translating gives CASSLHRQGNTEAFF. The V and J genes are TRBV28 and TRBJ1-1, with D possibly being TRBD1 (5 bases). This CDR3 contains 15 residues. Germline CDR1 is MDHEN and CDR2 is SYDVKM. Between the trimmed V and J ends, which lost 2 bases and 1 base, there was a span of 11 bases.

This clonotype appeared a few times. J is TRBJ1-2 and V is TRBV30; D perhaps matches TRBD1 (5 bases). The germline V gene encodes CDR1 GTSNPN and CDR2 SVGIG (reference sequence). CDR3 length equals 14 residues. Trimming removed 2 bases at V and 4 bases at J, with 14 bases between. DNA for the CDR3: TGTGCCTGGAGTCCGGGACCGAACTCCTATGGCTACACCTTC. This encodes CAWSPGPNSYGYTF.

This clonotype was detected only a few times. CDR3: CASSAGTGGYTF. CDR3 DNA: TGTGCCAGCAGTGCAGGGACGGGTGGCTACACCTTC. V usage is TRBV6-1 and J usage is TRBJ1-2; tentatively, D is TRBD1 (5 bases). CDR3 size: 12 residues. The germline CDR1 and CDR2 sequences are MNHNS and SASEGT. V lost 4 bases and J 7 bases, leaving 10 bases between the germline ends.

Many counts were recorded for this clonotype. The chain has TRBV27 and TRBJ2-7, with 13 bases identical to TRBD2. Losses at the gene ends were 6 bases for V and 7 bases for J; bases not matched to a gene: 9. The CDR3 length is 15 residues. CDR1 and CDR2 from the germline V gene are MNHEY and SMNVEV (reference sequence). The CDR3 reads CASSPGTSGTWEQYF. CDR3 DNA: TGTGCCAGCAGCCCCGGGACTAGCGGGACCTGGGAGCAGTACTTC.

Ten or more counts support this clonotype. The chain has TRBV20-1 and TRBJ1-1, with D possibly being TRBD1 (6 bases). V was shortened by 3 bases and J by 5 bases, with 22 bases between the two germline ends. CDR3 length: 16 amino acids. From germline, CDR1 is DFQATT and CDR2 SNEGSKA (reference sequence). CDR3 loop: CSASTRGGLIGTEAFF. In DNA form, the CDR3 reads TGCAGTGCTAGCACCCGGGGGGGGCTGATAGGGACTGAAGCTTTCTTT.

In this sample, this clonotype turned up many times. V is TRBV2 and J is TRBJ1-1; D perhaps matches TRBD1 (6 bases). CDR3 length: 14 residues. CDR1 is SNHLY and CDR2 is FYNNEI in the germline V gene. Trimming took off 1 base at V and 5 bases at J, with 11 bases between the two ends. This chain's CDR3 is CASSEVQGRTEAFF. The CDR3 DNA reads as TGTGCCAGCAGTGAAGTTCAGGGGAGGACTGAAGCTTTCTTT.

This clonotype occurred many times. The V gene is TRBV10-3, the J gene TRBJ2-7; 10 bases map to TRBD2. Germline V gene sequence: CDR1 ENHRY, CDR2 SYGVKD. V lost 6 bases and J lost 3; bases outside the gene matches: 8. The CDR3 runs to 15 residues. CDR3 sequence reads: CAISQSSGSGYEQYF. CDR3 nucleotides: TGTGCCATCAGCCAATCTAGCGGGAGTGGCTACGAGCAGTACTTC.

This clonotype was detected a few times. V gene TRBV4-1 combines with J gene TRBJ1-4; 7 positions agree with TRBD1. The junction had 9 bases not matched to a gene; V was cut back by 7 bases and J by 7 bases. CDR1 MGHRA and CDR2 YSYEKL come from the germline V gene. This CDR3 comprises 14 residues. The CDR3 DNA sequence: TGCGCCAGCACCCCGACAGGGTTAGTTGAAAAACTGTTTTTT. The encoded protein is CASTPTGLVEKLFF.

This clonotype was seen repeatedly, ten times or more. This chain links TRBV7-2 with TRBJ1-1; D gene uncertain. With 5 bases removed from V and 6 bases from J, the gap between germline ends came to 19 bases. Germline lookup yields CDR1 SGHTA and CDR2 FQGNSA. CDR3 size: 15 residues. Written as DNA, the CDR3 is TGTGCCAGCAGCCGCGCAGGCGCGTTGACCGCTGAAGCTTTCTTT. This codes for CASSRAGALTAEAFF. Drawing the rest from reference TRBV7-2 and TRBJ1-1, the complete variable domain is GAGVSQSPSNKVTEKGKDVELRCDPISGHTALYWYRQSLGQGLEFLIYFQGNSAPDKSGLPSDRFSAERTGGSVSTLTIQRTQQEDSAVYLCASSRAGALTAEAFFGQGTRLTVV.

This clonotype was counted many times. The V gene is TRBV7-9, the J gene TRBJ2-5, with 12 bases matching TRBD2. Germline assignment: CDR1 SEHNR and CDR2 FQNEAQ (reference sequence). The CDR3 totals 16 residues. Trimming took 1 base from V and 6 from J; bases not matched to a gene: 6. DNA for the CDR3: TGTGCCAGCAGCTTAGGGACTAGCGGGATTTTGAAGACCCAGTACTTC. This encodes CASSLGTSGILKTQYF.

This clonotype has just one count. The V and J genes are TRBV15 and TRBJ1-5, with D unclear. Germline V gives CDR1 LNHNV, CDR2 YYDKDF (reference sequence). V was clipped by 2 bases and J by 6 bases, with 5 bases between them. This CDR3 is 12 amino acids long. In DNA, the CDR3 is TGTGCCACCAGCAGAATGAGTCAGCCCCAGCATTTT. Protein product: CATSRMSQPQHF.

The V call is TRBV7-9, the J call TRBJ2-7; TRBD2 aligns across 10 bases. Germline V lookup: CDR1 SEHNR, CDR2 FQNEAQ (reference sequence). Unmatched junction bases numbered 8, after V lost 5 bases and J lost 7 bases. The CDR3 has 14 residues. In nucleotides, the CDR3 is TGTGCCAGCAGCCGCCCTAGCGGGAGTAGGGAGCAGTACTTC. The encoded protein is CASSRPSGSREQYF. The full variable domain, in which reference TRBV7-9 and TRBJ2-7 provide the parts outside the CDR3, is DTGVSQNPRHKITKRGQNVTFRCDPISEHNRLYWYRQTLGQGPEFLTYFQNEAQLEKSRLLSDRFSAERPKGSFSTLEIQRTEQGDSAMYLCASSRPSGSREQYFGPGTRLTVT.

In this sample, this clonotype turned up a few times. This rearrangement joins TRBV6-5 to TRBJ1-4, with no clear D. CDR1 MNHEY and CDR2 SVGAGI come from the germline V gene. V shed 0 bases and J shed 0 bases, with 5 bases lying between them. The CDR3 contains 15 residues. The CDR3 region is CASSYSSATNEKLFF. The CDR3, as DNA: TGTGCCAGCAGTTACTCAAGTGCAACTAATGAAAAACTGTTTTTT.

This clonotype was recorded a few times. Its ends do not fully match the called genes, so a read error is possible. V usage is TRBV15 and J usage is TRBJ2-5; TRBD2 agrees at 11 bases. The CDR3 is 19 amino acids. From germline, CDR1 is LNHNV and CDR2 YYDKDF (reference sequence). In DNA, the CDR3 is TGTGCCACCGGCAGAGATTTGGGGTGGACTAGCGGGTACCAAGAGACCCAGTACTTC. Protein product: CATGRDLGWTSGYQETQYF.

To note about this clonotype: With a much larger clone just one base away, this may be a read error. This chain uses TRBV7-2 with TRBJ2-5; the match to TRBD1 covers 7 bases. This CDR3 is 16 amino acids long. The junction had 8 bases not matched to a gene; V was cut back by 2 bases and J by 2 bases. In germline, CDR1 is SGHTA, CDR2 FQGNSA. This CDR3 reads CASSLSDRVFQETQYF. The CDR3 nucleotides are TGTGCCAGCAGCTTATCTGACAGGGTGTTTCAAGAGACCCAGTACTTC.

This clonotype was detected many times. The CDR3 loop reads CSARVTGRETQYF. CDR3 bases: TGCAGTGCTAGGGTAACAGGGCGTGAGACCCAGTACTTC. J is TRBJ2-5 and V is TRBV20-1, with D maybe TRBD1 (6 bases). V was shortened by 3 bases and J by 5 bases, with 13 bases between the two germline ends. CDR1 DFQATT and CDR2 SNEGSKA come from the germline V gene (reference sequence). The CDR3 contains 13 residues.

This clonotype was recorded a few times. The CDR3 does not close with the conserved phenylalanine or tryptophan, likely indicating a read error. CDR3: CASRQTTSLHAYNEQFS. The CDR3 DNA sequence: TGTGCCAGCAGACAAACAACTAGCCTACACGCCTACAATGAGCAGTTCTCC. J is TRBJ2-1 and V is TRBV28; possible D gene TRBD2, 6 bases. Germline values: CDR1 MDHEN, CDR2 SYDVKM. Deletions cut 6 bases from V and 2 bases from J, with 20 bases between. This CDR3 contains 17 residues.